This T cell receptor (beta chain) comes out of a study of blood T cell repertoires in COVID-19. Study context: Whether acute or convalescent, the COVID-19 samples came from the United States, Italy and Spain.

Trimming cost V 5 bases and J 6 bases; bases outside gene matches: 18. The CDR3 loop spans 18 amino acids. Germline V gives CDR1 MNHEY, CDR2 SMNVEV (reference sequence). Original processing methods: How many nucleated cells were present was estimated from reference gene primer amplification. Profiling relied on immunoSEQ multiplex PCR, and the TCRdb table lists in-frame clones only, not all of them. V and J calls and clone size are as listed in that table; D and trimming were resolved from the DNA. The data contain roughly 100,000 clones, about 91% of them singletons. The V and J genes are TRBV27 and TRBJ1-4; the match to TRBD1 covers 7 bases. This receptor was taken from a woman of 80 years or more with active COVID-19. Sequencing was done on a sample of peripheral blood. CDR3 DNA: TGTGCCAGCAGTCCCATCTCCTCTCCGGGACAGCCCTATGAAAAACTGTTTTTT. It specifies CASSPISSPGQPYEKLFF.